This T cell receptor (beta chain) is drawn from a study of shared clonotypes between healthy human individuals. The authors sequenced unsorted PBMC DNA on ten immunoSEQ deep assay plates. Using immunoSEQ multiplex PCR, the repertoire was profiled, and TCRdb retains in-frame clones only, with some absent. The table has about 600,000 clones, around 81% seen once. Germline-derived CDR1 and CDR2 are SGHNT and YYREEE (reference sequence). The CDR3 has 15 residues. The V gene lost 5 bases and the J gene lost 2 bases, with 16 bases spanning the gap. The source material was PBMCs. The chain carries TRBV5-4 and TRBJ2-5, with TRBD1 as a possible D gene (6 bases). The TCR originated in a woman aged 40 to 50 in good health. Some clones in this sample may be carry-over from other donors' samples. The CDR3 nucleotides are TGTGCCAGCAGGGTGGGGGCCAGGGGTCAAGAGACCCAGTACTTC. This sequence encodes CASRVGARGQETQYF.